Described below is a single T cell receptor beta chain sequence and its context. The record originates from a study of blood T cell repertoires in COVID-19. Overall study context: From T cells, B-cell-depleted T cells, or PBMCs came the material, which was cDNA or gDNA.

The CDR3 has 14 residues. Deletions cut 7 bases from V and 1 base from J, with 11 bases between. Germline V CDR1 and CDR2: SGHRS, YFSETQ. In the original analysis: The assay estimated nucleated cells by amplifying reference gene primers. Only in-frame clones appear in the TCRdb table, and some are missing; sequencing was by immunoSEQ multiplex PCR. V and J calls and clone size come straight from that table; D and trimming were deduced from the DNA. The table has 120,000 to 150,000 clones, roughly 90% seen once. The sample was peripheral blood. The receptor was isolated from a human donor in a cohort sampled during active COVID-19. V is TRBV5-1 and J is TRBJ2-2, with D possibly being TRBD1 (6 bases). The CDR3 sequence is CASSRTENTGELFF. DNA of the CDR3: TGCGCCAGCTCCCGGACAGAGAACACCGGGGAGCTGTTTTTT. The entire variable domain, with the rest obtained from reference TRBV5-1 and TRBJ2-2, is as follows: KAGVTQTPRYLIKTRGQQVTLSCSPISGHRSVSWYQQTPGQGLQFLFEYFSETQRNKGNFPGRFSGRQFSNSRSEMNVSTLELGDSALYLCASSRTENTGELFFGEGSRLTVL.